This T cell receptor (beta chain) derives from a study of control samples from healthy donors and cancer patients. The CDR3 spans 14 residues. Clones were sequenced by immunoSEQ multiplex PCR, and TCRdb holds only the in-frame ones, with some missing. The table has tens of thousands of clones, 80% to 85% seen once. Sequencing used PBMCs. V is TRBV21-1 and J is TRBJ1-1; TRBD1 was called by the table and not checked on the DNA. TRBV21-1 constitutes a pseudogene. The clonotype originates from a man in his sixties with colorectal cancer. In DNA, the CDR3 is TGTGCCAGCAGCAAAGGACAGGGTTTTACTGAAGCTTTCTTT. Amino acid sequence: CASSKGQGFTEAFF.